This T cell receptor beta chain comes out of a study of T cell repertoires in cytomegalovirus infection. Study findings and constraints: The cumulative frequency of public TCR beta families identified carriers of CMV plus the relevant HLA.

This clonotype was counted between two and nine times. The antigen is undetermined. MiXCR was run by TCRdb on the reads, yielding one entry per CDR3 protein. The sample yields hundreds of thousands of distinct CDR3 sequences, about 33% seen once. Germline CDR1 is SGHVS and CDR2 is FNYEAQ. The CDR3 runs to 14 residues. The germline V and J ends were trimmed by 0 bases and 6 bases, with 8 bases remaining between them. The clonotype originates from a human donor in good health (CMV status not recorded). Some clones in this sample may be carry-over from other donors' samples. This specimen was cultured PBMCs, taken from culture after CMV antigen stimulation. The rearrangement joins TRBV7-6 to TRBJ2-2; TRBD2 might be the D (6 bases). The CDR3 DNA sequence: TGTGCCAGCAGCTTAGCGGGAGGACCCGGGGAGCTGTTTTTT. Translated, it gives CASSLAGGPGELFF.